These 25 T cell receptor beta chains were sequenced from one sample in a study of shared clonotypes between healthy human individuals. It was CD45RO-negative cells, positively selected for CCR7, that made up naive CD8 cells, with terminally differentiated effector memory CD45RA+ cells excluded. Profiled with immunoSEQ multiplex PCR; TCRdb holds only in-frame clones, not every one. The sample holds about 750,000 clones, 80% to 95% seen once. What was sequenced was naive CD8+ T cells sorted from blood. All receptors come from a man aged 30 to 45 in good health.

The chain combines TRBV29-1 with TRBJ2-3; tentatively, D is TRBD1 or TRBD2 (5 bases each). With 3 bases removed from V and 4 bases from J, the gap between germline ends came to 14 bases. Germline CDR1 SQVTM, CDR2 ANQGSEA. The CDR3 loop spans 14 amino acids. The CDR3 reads CSVDLGQGADTQYF. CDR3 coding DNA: TGCAGCGTTGATTTGGGGCAGGGAGCAGATACGCAGTATTTT.

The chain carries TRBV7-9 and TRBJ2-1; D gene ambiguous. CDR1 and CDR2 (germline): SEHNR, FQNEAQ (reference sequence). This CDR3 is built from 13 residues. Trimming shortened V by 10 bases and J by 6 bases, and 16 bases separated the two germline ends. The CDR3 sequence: CAIHGGRPNEQFF. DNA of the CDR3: TGTGCCATCCACGGCGGTAGACCCAATGAGCAGTTCTTC. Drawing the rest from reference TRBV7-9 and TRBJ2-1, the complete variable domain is DTGVSQNPRHKITKRGQNVTFRCDPISEHNRLYWYRQTLGQGPEFLTYFQNEAQLEKSRLLSDRFSAERPKGSFSTLEIQRTEQGDSAMYLCAIHGGRPNEQFFGPGTRLTVL.

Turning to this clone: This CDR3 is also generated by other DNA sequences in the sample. CDR3 sequence (DNA): TGTGCCAGTAGTATTAGCGGGTCGAGCTCCTACAATGAGCAGTTCTTC. It codes for CASSISGSSSYNEQFF. V gene TRBV19 combines with J gene TRBJ2-1; 7 bases are a match to TRBD2. This CDR3 contains 16 residues. Germline V CDR1 and CDR2: LNHDA, SQIVND (reference sequence). The junction had 5 bases not matched to a gene; V was cut back by 3 bases and J by 0 bases.

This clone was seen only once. The CDR3 region is CASSEDRTGGLSYEQYF. As DNA, the CDR3 is TGTGCCAGCAGTGAAGATCGGACAGGGGGCCTTTCCTACGAGCAGTACTTC. This rearrangement joins TRBV6-1 to TRBJ2-7, with TRBD1 matching 11 bases. CDR3 length: 17 residues. Germline CDR1 and CDR2: MNHNS and SASEGT. With 1 base clipped from V and 1 base from J, the junction kept 6 bases outside the gene matches.

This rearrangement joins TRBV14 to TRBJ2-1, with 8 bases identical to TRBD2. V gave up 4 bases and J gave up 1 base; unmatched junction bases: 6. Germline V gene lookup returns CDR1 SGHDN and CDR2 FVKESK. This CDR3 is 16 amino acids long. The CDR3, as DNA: TGTGCCAGCAGCCTCATAGCGGGGAGGTCCTACAATGAGCAGTTCTTC. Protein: CASSLIAGRSYNEQFF.

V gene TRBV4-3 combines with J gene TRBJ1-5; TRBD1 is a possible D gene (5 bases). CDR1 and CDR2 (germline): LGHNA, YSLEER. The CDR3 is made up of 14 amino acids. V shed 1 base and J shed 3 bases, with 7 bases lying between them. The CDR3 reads CASSQGQFNQPQHF. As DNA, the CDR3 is TGCGCCAGCAGCCAAGGACAGTTCAATCAGCCCCAGCATTTT.

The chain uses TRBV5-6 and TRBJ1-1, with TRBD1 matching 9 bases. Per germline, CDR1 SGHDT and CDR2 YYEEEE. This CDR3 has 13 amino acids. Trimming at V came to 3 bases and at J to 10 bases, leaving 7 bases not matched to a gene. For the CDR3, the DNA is TGTGCCAGCAGCTGGGGAACAGGGGGCAGAGCTTTCTTT. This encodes CASSWGTGGRAFF.

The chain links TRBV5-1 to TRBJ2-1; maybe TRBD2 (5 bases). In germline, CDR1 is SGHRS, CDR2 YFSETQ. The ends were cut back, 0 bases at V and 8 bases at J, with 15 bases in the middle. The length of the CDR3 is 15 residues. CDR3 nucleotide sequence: TGCGCCAGCAGCTTGGCCGTAGGGAGTAGGGATGAGCAGTTCTTC. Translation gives CASSLAVGSRDEQFF. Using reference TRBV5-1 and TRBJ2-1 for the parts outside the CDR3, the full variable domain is KAGVTQTPRYLIKTRGQQVTLSCSPISGHRSVSWYQQTPGQGLQFLFEYFSETQRNKGNFPGRFSGRQFSNSRSEMNVSTLELGDSALYLCASSLAVGSRDEQFFGPGTRLTVL.

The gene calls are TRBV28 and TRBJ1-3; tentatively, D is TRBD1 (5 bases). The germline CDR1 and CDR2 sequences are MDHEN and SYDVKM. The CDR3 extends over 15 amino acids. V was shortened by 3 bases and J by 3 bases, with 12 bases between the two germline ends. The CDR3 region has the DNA TGTGCCAGCAGTTTGTTGGGACCCTTTGGAAACACCATATATTTT. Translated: CASSLLGPFGNTIYF.

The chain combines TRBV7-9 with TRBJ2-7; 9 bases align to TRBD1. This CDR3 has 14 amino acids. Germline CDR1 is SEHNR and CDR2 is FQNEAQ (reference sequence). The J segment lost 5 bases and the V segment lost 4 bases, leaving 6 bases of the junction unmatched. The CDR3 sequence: CASSSGTGFNEQYF. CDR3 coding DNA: TGTGCCAGCAGCTCCGGGACAGGGTTTAACGAGCAGTACTTC.

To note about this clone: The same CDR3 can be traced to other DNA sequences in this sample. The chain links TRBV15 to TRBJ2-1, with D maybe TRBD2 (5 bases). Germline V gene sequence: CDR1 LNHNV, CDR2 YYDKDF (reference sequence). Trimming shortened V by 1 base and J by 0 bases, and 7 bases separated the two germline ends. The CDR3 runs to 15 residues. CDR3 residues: CATSRGRGSYNEQFF. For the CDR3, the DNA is TGTGCCACCAGCAGAGGTCGGGGCTCCTACAATGAGCAGTTCTTC.

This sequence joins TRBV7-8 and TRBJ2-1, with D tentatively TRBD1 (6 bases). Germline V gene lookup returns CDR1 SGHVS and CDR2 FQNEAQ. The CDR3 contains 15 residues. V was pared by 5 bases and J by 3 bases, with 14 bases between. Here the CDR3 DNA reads TGTGCCAGCAGCCGCCAGGGGCGTAGCTACAATGAGCAGTTCTTC. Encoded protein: CASSRQGRSYNEQFF.

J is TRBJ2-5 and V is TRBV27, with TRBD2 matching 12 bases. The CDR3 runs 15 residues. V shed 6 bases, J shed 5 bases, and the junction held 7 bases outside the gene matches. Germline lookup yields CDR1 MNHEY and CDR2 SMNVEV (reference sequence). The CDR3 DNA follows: TGTGCCAGCAGGGCTAGCGGGAGGGCCGACGAGACCCAGTACTTC. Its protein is CASRASGRADETQYF.

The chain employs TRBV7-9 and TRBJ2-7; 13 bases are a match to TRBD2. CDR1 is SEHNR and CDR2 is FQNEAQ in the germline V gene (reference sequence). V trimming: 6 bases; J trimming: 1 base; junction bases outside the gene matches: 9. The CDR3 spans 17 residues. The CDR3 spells CASSPEGGLAGSYEQYF. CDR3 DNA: TGTGCCAGCAGTCCAGAGGGGGGACTAGCGGGGTCCTACGAGCAGTACTTC.

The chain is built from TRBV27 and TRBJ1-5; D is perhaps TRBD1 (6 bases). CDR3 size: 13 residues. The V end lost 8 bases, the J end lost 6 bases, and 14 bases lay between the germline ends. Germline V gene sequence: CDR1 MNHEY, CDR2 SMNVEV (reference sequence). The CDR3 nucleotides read TGTGCCAGCGGAACCACAGGGACTCAGCCCCAGCATTTT. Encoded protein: CASGTTGTQPQHF.

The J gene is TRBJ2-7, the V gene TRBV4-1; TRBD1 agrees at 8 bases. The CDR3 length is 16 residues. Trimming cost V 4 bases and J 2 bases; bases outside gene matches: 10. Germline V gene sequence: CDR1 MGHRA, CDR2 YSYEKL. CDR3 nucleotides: TGCGCCAGCAGCCCACTGACAGGGGTAAGCCCCTACGAGCAGTACTTC. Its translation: CASSPLTGVSPYEQYF.

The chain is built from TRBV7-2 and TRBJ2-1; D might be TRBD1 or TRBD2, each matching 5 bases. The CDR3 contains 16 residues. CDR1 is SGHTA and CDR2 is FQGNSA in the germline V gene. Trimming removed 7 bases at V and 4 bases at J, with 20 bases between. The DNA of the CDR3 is TGTGCCAGCAAGCGGCTTGGGACGGACAATTACAATGAGCAGTTCTTC. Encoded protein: CASKRLGTDNYNEQFF. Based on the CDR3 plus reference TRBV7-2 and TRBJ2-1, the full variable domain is GAGVSQSPSNKVTEKGKDVELRCDPISGHTALYWYRQSLGQGLEFLIYFQGNSAPDKSGLPSDRFSAERTGGSVSTLTIQRTQQEDSAVYLCASKRLGTDNYNEQFFGPGTRLTVL.

CDR3 DNA sequence: TGTGCCAGCAGCGTAGGGGGGGGCCTCTCCTACGAGCAGTACTTC. It is translated as CASSVGGGLSYEQYF. The chain employs TRBV9 and TRBJ2-7, with D possibly TRBD2 on 7 matching bases. The V end lost 0 bases, the J end lost 0 bases, and 10 bases lay between the germline ends. Germline-derived CDR1 and CDR2 are SGDLS and YYNGEE. This CDR3 is 15 amino acids long. The whole variable domain, filled in from reference TRBV9 and TRBJ2-7, reads DSGVTQTPKHLITATGQRVTLRCSPRSGDLSVYWYQQSLDQGLQFLIQYYNGEERAKGNILERFSAQQFPDLHSELNLSSLELGDSALYFCASSVGGGLSYEQYFGPGTRLTVT.

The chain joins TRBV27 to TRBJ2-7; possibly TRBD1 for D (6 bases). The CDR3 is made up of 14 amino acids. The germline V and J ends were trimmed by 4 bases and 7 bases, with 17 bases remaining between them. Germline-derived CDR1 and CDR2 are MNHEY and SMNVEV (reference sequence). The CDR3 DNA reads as TGTGCCAGCAGTTCCTCAACAGGGACGGGTGAGCAGTACTTC. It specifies CASSSSTGTGEQYF.

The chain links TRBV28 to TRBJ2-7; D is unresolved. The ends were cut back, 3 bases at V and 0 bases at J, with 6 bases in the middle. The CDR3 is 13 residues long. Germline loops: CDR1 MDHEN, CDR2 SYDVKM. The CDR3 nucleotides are TGTGCCAGCAGTTTGGGCGACTCCTACGAGCAGTACTTC. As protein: CASSLGDSYEQYF.

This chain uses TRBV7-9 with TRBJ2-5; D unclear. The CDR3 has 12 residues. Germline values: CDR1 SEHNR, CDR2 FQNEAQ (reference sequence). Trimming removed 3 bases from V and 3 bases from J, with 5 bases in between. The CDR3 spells CASSFSKETQYF. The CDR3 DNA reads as TGTGCCAGCAGCTTTAGCAAAGAGACCCAGTACTTC.

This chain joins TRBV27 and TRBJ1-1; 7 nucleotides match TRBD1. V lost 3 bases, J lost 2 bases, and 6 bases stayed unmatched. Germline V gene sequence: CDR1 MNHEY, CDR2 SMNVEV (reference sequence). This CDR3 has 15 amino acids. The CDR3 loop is CASSFIRDSNTEAFF. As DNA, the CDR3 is TGTGCCAGCAGTTTCATCCGGGACAGTAACACTGAAGCTTTCTTT.

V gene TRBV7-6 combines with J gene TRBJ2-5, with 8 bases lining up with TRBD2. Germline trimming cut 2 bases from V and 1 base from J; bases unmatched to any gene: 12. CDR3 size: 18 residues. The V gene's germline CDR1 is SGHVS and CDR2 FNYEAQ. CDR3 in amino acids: CASSLYGRAGPGQETQYF. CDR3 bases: TGTGCCAGCAGCTTATACGGGAGGGCCGGACCGGGCCAAGAGACCCAGTACTTC. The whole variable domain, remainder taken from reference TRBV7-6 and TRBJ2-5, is GAGVSQSPRYKVTKRGQDVALRCDPISGHVSLYWYRQALGQGPEFLTYFNYEAQQDKSGLPNDRFSAERPEGSISTLTIQRTEQRDSAMYRCASSLYGRAGPGQETQYFGPGTRLLVL.

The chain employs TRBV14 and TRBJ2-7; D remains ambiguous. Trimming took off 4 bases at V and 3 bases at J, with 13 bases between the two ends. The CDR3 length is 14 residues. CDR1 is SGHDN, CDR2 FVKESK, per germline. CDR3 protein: CASSRRQTYYEQYF. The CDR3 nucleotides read TGTGCCAGCAGCCGCAGGCAAACATACTACGAGCAGTACTTC. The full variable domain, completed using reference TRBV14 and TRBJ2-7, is EAGVTQFPSHSVIEKGQTVTLRCDPISGHDNLYWYRRVMGKEIKFLLHFVKESKQDESGMPNNRFLAERTGGTYSTLKVQPAELEDSGVYFCASSRRQTYYEQYFGPGTRLTVT.

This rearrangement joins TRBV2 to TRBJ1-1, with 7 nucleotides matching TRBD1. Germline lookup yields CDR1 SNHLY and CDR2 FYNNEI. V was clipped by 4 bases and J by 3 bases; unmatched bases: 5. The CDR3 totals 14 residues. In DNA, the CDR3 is TGTGCCAGCAGTGGGGGACAGCTTTACACTGAAGCTTTCTTT. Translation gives CASSGGQLYTEAFF. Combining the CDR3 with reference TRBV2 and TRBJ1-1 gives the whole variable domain EPEVTQTPSHQVTQMGQEVILRCVPISNHLYFYWYRQILGQKVEFLVSFYNNEISEKSEIFDDQFSVERPDGSNFTLKIRSTKLEDSAMYFCASSGGQLYTEAFFGQGTRLTVV.